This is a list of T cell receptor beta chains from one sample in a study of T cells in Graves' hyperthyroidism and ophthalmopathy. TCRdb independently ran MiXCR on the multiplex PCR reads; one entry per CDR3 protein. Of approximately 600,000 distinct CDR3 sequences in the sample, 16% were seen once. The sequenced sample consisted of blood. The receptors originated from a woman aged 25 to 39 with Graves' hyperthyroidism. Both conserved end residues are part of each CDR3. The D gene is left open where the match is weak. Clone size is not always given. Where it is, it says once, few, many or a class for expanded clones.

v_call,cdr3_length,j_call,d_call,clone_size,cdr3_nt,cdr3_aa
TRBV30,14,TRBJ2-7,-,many,TGTGCCTGGAGTGTTCGCGGGACACCGGTCGAGCAGTACTTC,CAWSVRGTPVEQYF
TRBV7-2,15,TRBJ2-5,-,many,TGTGCCAGCAGCACCCCACAGGAATACCAAGAGACCCAGTACTTC,CASSTPQEYQETQYF
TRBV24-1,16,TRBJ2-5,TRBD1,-,TGTGCCACCAGTGACGCCGGGACAGGGGGGAAAGAGACCCAGTACTTC,CATSDAGTGGKETQYF
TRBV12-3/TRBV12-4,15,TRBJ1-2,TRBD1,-,TGTGCCAGCACCACCGGGACAGTCCCTAACTATGGCTACACCTTC,CASTTGTVPNYGYTF
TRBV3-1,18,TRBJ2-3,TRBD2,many,TGTGCCAGCAGCCAACTAGCGGGAGGATCAACTAGCACAGATACGCAGTATTTT,CASSQLAGGSTSTDTQYF
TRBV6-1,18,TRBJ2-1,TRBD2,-,TGTGCCAGCAGTGGAAGGGGACTAGCGGGAGGGCAATACAATGAGCAGTTCTTC,CASSGRGLAGGQYNEQFF
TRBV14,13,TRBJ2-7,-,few,TGTGCCAGCAGCCAGGGATCCCCCTACGAGCAGTACTTC,CASSQGSPYEQYF
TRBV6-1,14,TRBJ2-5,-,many,TGTGCCAGCAGTTCCGTCGGAGGGCAAGAGACCCAGTACTTC,CASSSVGGQETQYF
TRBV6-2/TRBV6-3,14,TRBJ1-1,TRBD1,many,TGTGCCAGCAGTTACGAAGGGACAGGGACTGAAGCTTTCTTT,CASSYEGTGTEAFF
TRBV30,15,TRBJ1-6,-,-,TGTGCCTGGAGCATGGGGGGCGGAAAGTATTCACCCCTCCACTTT,CAWSMGGGKYSPLHF
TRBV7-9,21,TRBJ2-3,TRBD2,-,TGTGCCAGCAGCGAACCCGGACAGGTGACTAGCGGGGGGATTGGGCCAGATACGCAGTATTTT,CASSEPGQVTSGGIGPDTQYF
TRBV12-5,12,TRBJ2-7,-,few,TGTGCTAGTGAACTCATCCCCCACGAGCAGTACTTC,CASELIPHEQYF
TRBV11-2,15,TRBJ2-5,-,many,TGTGCCAGCAGCTTGGGGTCCGGTGCGAAAGAGACCCAGTACTTC,CASSLGSGAKETQYF
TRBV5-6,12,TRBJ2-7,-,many,TGTGCCAGCAGCCCTCCGGATGGGGAGCAGTACTTC,CASSPPDGEQYF
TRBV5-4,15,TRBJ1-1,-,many,TGTGCCAGCAGCTCATTCAGGGGCACGAACACTGAAGCTTTCTTT,CASSSFRGTNTEAFF
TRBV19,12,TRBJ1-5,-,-,TGTGCCACCTCAGAGAGCTATCAGCCCCAGCATTTT,CATSESYQPQHF
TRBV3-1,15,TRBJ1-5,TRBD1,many,TGTGCCAGCAGCCTCGGGACAGGGAACAATCAGCCCCAGCATTTT,CASSLGTGNNQPQHF
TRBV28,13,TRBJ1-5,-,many,TGTGCCAGCCTGACGGATAGCAATCAGCCCCAGCATTTT,CASLTDSNQPQHF